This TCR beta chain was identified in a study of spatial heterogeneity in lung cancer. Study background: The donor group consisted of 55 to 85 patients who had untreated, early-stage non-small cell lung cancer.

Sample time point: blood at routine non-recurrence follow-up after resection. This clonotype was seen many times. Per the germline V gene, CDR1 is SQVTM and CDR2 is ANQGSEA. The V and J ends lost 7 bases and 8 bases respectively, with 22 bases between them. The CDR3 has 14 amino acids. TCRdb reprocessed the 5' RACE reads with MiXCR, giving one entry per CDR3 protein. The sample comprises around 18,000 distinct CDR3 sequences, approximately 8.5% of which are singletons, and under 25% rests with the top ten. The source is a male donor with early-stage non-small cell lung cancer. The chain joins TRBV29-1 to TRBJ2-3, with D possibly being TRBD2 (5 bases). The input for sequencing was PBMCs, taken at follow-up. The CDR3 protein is CSALLDIPVGTQYF. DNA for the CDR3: TGCAGCGCCTTACTAGATATCCCCGTCGGTACGCAGTATTTT.